This T cell receptor beta chain was profiled in a study of beta chain features in type 1 diabetes. Naive, central memory, regulatory and stem cell-like memory cells within the CD4+ compartment were sorted using CD45RO/CCR7/CD25/CD127/CD95/CD27. Broader study findings: Moderate but significant shortening of TCRB CDR3s was recorded in all four CD4+ subsets from Type 1 diabetes patients. It was among patients, rather than healthy donors, that naive, central memory and Treg TCRB repertoires appeared more similar.

To note about this clone: Antigen unknown.

The entirety of the isolated RNA underwent reverse transcription, so expressed TCRB transcripts were sequenced. Here immunoSEQ multiplex PCR was the method, and the copy in TCRdb shows in-frame clones only, minus some. This sample carries 200,000 to 250,000 clones, under 13% of them seen once, and the ten largest clones take 1% to 1.5%. After removal of 6 bases from V and 4 bases from J, the junction contained 9 bases not matched to a gene. The CDR3 contains 14 residues. CDR1 and CDR2 from the germline V gene are MNHGY and SAAAGT. The chain is built from TRBV6-8 and TRBJ2-7, with 7 bases fitting TRBD1. The clonotype comes from a young man in good health. What was sequenced was central memory CD4+ T cells from blood. For the CDR3, the DNA is TGTGCCAGCAGGCCCCGGGGACAGAATTACGAGCAGTACTTC. Translating it yields CASRPRGQNYEQYF.